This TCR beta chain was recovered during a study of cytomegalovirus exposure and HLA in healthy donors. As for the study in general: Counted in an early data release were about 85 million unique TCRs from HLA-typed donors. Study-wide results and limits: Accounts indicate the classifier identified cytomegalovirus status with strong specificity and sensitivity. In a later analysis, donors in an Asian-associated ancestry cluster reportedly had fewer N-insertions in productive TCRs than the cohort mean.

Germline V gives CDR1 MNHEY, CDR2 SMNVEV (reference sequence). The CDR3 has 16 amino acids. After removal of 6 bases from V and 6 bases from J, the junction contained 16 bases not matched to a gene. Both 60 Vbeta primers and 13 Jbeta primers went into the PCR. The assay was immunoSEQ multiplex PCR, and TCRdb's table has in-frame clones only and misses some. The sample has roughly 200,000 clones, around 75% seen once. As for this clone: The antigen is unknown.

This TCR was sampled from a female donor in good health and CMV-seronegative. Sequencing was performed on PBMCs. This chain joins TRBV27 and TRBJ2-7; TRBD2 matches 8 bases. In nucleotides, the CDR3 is TGTGCCAGCAGAAGAGCCAGCGGGAGTTCTTGGGGCGAGCAGTACTTC. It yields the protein CASRRASGSSWGEQYF.